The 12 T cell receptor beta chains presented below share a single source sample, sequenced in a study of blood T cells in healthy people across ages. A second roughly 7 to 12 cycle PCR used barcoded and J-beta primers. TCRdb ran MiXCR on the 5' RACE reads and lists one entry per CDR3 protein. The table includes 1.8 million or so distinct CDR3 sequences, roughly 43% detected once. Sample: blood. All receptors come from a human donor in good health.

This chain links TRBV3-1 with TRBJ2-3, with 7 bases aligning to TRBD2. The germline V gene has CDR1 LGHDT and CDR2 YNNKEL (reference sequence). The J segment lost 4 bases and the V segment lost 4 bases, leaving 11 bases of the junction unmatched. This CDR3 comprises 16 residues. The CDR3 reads CASSPNERLAADTQYF. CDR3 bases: TGTGCCAGCAGCCCAAATGAAAGACTAGCTGCAGATACGCAGTATTTT.

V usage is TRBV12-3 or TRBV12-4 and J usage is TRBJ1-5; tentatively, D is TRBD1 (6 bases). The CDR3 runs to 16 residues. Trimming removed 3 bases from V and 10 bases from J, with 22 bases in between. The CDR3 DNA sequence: TGTGCCAGCAGTTTCGACTCTAACAGGGAAAAGGCTCCCCAGCATTTT. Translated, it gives CASSFDSNREKAPQHF.

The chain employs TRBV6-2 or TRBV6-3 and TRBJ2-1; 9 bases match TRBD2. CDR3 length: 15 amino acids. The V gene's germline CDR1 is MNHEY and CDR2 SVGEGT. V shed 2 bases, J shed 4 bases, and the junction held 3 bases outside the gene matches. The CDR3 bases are TGTGCCAGCAGTTACGAAGCGGGGGGTTACAATGAGCAGTTCTTC. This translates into CASSYEAGGYNEQFF.

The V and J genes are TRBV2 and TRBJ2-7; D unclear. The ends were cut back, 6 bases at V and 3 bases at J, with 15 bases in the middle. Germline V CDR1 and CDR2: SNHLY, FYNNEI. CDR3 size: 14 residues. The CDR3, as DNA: TGTGCCAGCAGGCTACTGGACGGAGACTACGAGCAGTACTTC. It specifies CASRLLDGDYEQYF. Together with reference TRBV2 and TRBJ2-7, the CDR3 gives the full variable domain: EPEVTQTPSHQVTQMGQEVILRCVPISNHLYFYWYRQILGQKVEFLVSFYNNEISEKSEIFDDQFSVERPDGSNFTLKIRSTKLEDSAMYFCASRLLDGDYEQYFGPGTRLTVT.

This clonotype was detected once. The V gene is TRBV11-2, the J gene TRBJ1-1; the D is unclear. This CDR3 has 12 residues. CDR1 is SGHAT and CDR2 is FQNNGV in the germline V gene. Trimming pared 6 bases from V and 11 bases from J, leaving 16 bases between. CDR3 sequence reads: CASRHQDPGAFF. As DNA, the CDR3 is TGTGCCAGCAGACACCAGGACCCTGGGGCTTTCTTT. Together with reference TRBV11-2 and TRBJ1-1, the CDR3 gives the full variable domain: EAGVAQSPRYKIIEKRQSVAFWCNPISGHATLYWYQQILGQGPKLLIQFQNNGVVDDSQLPKDRFSAERLKGVDSTLKIQPAKLEDSAVYLCASRHQDPGAFFGQGTRLTVV.

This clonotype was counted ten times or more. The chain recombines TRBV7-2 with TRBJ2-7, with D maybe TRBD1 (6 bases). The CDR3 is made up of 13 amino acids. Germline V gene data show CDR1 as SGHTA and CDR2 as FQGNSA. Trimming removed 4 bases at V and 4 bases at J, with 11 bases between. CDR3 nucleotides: TGTGCCAGCAGCTACAGGGTTGGGTACGAGCAGTACTTC. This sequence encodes CASSYRVGYEQYF.

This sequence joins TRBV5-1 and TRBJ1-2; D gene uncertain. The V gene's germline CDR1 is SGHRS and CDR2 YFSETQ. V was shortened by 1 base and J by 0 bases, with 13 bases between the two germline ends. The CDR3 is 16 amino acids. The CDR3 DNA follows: TGCGCCAGCAGCTTGTTTTCCCAGAGGACTAACTATGGCTACACCTTC. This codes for CASSLFSQRTNYGYTF.

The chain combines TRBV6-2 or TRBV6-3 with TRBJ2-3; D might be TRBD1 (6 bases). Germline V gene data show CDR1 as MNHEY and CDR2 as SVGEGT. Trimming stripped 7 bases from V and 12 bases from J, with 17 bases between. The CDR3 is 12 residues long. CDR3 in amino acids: CASKKGVGEQYF. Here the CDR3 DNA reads TGTGCCAGCAAAAAGGGGGTAGGAGAACAGTATTTT.

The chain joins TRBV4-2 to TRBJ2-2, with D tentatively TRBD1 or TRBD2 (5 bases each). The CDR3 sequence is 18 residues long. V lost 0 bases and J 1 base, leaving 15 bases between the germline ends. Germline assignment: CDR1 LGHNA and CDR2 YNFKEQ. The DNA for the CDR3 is TGTGCCAGCAGCCAAGAAGACATGTATGGGGGGAACACCGGGGAGCTGTTTTTT. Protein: CASSQEDMYGGNTGELFF.

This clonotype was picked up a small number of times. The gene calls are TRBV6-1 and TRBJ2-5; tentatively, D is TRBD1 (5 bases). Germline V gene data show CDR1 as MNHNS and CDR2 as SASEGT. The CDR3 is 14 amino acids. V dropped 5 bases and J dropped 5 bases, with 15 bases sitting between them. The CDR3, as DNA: TGTGCCAGCAGTAACCAGGGTCCGCGCGAGACCCAGTACTTC. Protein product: CASSNQGPRETQYF.

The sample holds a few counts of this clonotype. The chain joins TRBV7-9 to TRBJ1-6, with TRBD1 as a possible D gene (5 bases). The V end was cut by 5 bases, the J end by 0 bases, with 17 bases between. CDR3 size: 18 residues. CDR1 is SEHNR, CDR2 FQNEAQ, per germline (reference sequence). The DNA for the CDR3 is TGTGCCAGCAGCCCGGGACGGAGAGTTAGCTCCTATAATTCACCCCTCCACTTT. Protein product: CASSPGRRVSSYNSPLHF.

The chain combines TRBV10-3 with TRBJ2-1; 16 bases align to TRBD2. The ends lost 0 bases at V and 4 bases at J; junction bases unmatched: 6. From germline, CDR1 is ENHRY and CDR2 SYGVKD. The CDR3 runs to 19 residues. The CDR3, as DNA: TGTGCCATCAGTGAGTCGAGGGGACTAGCGGGGGGGCAATACAATGAGCAGTTCTTC. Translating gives CAISESRGLAGGQYNEQFF.